Described below is a single TCR beta chain sequence and its context. Its antigen is currently unknown. The CDR3 sequence is 13 residues long. CDR1 and CDR2 from the germline V gene are SGHTA and FQGTGA. Trimming stripped 4 bases from V and 7 bases from J, with 13 bases between. This sample stems from a study of cytomegalovirus exposure and HLA in healthy donors. Study at large: The approximately 120 validation repertoires, a later analysis reported, used the same platform as the approximately 650 first-cohort repertoires.

The data were produced by immunoSEQ multiplex PCR, yet TCRdb's version contains in-frame clones alone and is incomplete. This table has some 84,000 clones, approximately 91% appearing once. Study-level results: Testing in vitro showed a few CMV-associated chains specific for CMV antigens. Listed as cytomegalovirus-associated were roughly 180 TCR beta chains.

This TCR was recovered from a man aged 25-45 years in good health and CMV-seronegative. The chain couples TRBV7-3 to TRBJ1-2, with no clear D. Sequencing used PBMCs. The CDR3 reads CASSSGTNGGYTF. The CDR3, as DNA: TGTGCCAGCAGCTCTGGTACAAATGGTGGCTACACCTTC.